Presented here are 30 T cell receptor beta chains from one specimen sequenced in a study of blood T cells in healthy people across ages. Alongside a J-beta primer mix, a sample-barcoded 5' primer served in a second PCR lasting roughly 6 to 11 cycles. From the 5' RACE reads, TCRdb called clonotypes with MiXCR, one entry per CDR3 protein. The sample comprises about 1.5 million distinct CDR3 sequences, around 39% of which are singletons, and around 8% rests with the top ten. The source material was blood. The receptors derive from a woman between 18 and 29 years old in good health.

The chain combines TRBV29-1 with TRBJ1-1, with TRBD1 identical over 7 bases. The V segment lost 2 bases and the J segment 5 bases; nucleotides outside the gene matches: 8. The germline V gene has CDR1 SQVTM and CDR2 ANQGSEA. The CDR3 is made up of 14 amino acids. The CDR3 protein is CSVESSGGGTEAFF. Here the CDR3 DNA reads TGCAGCGTTGAAAGTTCAGGGGGAGGAACTGAAGCTTTCTTT.

The rearrangement links TRBV6-1 to TRBJ1-2; 9 nucleotides match TRBD1. Per the germline V gene, CDR1 is MNHNS and CDR2 is SASEGT. The CDR3 is 14 residues long. Unmatched junction bases numbered 11, after V lost 8 bases and J lost 7 bases. CDR3 sequence reads: CASGRTGGASGYTF. CDR3 in DNA: TGTGCCAGCGGAAGAACAGGGGGCGCGTCTGGCTACACCTTC.

In this sample, this clonotype turned up a few times. This rearrangement joins TRBV10-3 to TRBJ1-4, with D possibly matching TRBD1 (5 bases). Germline lookup yields CDR1 ENHRY and CDR2 SYGVKD. This CDR3 region has 14 residues. The V end was cut by 0 bases, the J end by 5 bases, with 7 bases between. In nucleotides, the CDR3 is TGTGCCATCAGTGAGTCGGGGGTGAATGAAAAACTGTTTTTT. Encoded protein: CAISESGVNEKLFF.

In this sample, this clonotype turned up a few times. The chain couples TRBV28 to TRBJ2-1; 8 nucleotides agree with TRBD2. The germline V gene has CDR1 MDHEN and CDR2 SYDVKM. The CDR3 has 15 amino acids. Unmatched junction bases numbered 3, after V lost 3 bases and J lost 2 bases. DNA for the CDR3: TGTGCCAGCAGTTTTAGCGGGAACCCCTACAATGAGCAGTTCTTC. Translating gives CASSFSGNPYNEQFF.

CDR3 amino acids: CASRAGDARRTDTQYF. The CDR3 bases are TGCGCCAGCAGAGCGGGGGACGCGAGGAGGACAGATACGCAGTATTTT. The chain joins TRBV5-1 to TRBJ2-3, with 8 nucleotides matching TRBD2. CDR3 length: 16 amino acids. V shed 5 bases, J shed 3 bases, and the junction held 11 bases outside the gene matches. The germline CDR1 and CDR2 sequences are SGHRS and YFSETQ.

This chain links TRBV20-1 with TRBJ2-5, with a weak D call TRBD2 (7 bases). The ends were cut back, 6 bases at V and 1 base at J, with 15 bases in the middle. The CDR3 covers 14 residues. In germline, CDR1 is DFQATT, CDR2 SNEGSKA (reference sequence). CDR3 region: CSAIIRGAQETQYF. The DNA for the CDR3 is TGCAGTGCCATCATCCGGGGGGCCCAAGAGACCCAGTACTTC.

Only one count was recorded for this clonotype. At one of its ends the junction is not consistent with the germline gene, which may arise from a read error. The chain couples TRBV3-1 to TRBJ2-7, with D possibly being TRBD2 (5 bases). There are 15 residues in the CDR3. Germline V gene data show CDR1 as LGHDT and CDR2 as YNNKEL (reference sequence). This CDR3 reads CASSKDGDPGYEQYF. CDR3 nucleotide sequence: TGTGCCAGCAGCAAAGACGGGGATCCGGGCTACGAGCAGTACTTC.

This clonotype came up many times. The chain recombines TRBV29-1 with TRBJ2-5; 9 bases align to TRBD1. V dropped 7 bases and J dropped 4; count of bases not matched to a gene: 10. The CDR3 consists of 14 residues. From germline, CDR1 is SQVTM and CDR2 ANQGSEA. CDR3 in amino acids: CSAGRQGGGETQYF. The CDR3 nucleotides read TGCAGCGCTGGGAGACAGGGGGGTGGAGAGACCCAGTACTTC.

The chain uses TRBV6-6 and TRBJ1-1; 10 nucleotides align to TRBD1. CDR1 and CDR2 (germline): MNHNY, SVGAGI (reference sequence). The CDR3 sequence is 15 residues long. Trimming removed 2 bases from V and 6 bases from J; junction bases left unmatched: 6. CDR3 DNA sequence: TGTGCCAGCAGTTACCCCGGGACAGGGGATGCTGAAGCTTTCTTT. This codes for CASSYPGTGDAEAFF.

The chain combines TRBV15 with TRBJ1-4; D is perhaps TRBD1 (5 bases). CDR1 is LNHNV and CDR2 is YYDKDF in the germline V gene (reference sequence). The CDR3 is 15 residues long. Trimming pared 0 bases from V and 7 bases from J, leaving 12 bases between. CDR3 coding DNA: TGTGCCACCAGCAGAGATGGGAGGGGAAGTGAAAAACTGTTTTTT. Encoded protein: CATSRDGRGSEKLFF.

This clonotype showed up just a few times. The J gene is TRBJ2-3, the V gene TRBV5-1, with D tentatively TRBD2 (5 bases). The V and J ends lost 5 bases and 8 bases respectively, with 18 bases between them. CDR1 is SGHRS and CDR2 is YFSETQ in the germline V gene. The CDR3 spans 14 residues. The CDR3 spells CASSLSREPATQYF. The CDR3 DNA reads as TGCGCCAGCAGTCTCTCGAGGGAACCTGCTACGCAGTATTTT.

This clonotype was seen a handful of times. The chain joins TRBV29-1 to TRBJ2-4, with D perhaps assigned TRBD1 or TRBD2 (6 bases each). The CDR3 runs to 15 residues. In germline, CDR1 is SQVTM, CDR2 ANQGSEA. Trimming removed 0 bases from V and 7 bases from J, with 16 bases in between. The CDR3 DNA reads as TGCAGCGTTGAAGATTCACCCGGGGGCAGGAACATTCAGTACTTC. As protein: CSVEDSPGGRNIQYF.

A word on this clonotype: One end of the junction fails to match germline, which may point to a read error. V usage is TRBV20-1 and J usage is TRBJ2-6, with 7 bases that match TRBD2. The CDR3 covers 14 residues. In germline, CDR1 is DFQATT, CDR2 SNEGSKA (reference sequence). CDR3 loop: CSAMGGSGANALTF. The CDR3 bases are TGCAGTGCCATGGGGGGGTCTGGGGCCAACGCCCTGACTTTC.

The chain combines TRBV6-1 with TRBJ2-1, with 8 bases aligning to TRBD1. This CDR3 contains 16 residues. The junction had 8 bases not matched to a gene; V was cut back by 0 bases and J by 7 bases. Looked up from germline, CDR1 is MNHNS and CDR2 is SASEGT. The CDR3 DNA reads TGTGCCAGCAGTGAAGCTTCGGACAGGGCGAGAAATGAGCAGTTCTTC. It is translated as CASSEASDRARNEQFF.

V usage is TRBV5-1 and J usage is TRBJ1-1; maybe TRBD1 (6 bases). V was trimmed by 4 bases and J by 1 base, leaving 11 bases between them. From germline, CDR1 is SGHRS and CDR2 YFSETQ. The CDR3 spans 14 residues. CDR3 DNA sequence: TGCGCCAGCAGCGACGGGGGCCAGAACACTGAAGCTTTCTTT. It codes for CASSDGGQNTEAFF.

V gene TRBV20-1 combines with J gene TRBJ1-1; unclear D gene. Germline V gene data show CDR1 as DFQATT and CDR2 as SNEGSKA (reference sequence). The CDR3 sequence is 13 residues long. V lost 2 bases and J lost 5, with 12 bases in between. CDR3 loop: CSARFPGSTEAFF. CDR3 nucleotides: TGCAGTGCTAGATTCCCGGGGAGTACTGAAGCTTTCTTT.

The chain joins TRBV10-3 to TRBJ1-2; the D is unclear. The CDR3 has 14 amino acids. From germline, CDR1 is ENHRY and CDR2 SYGVKD. Deletions cut 10 bases from V and 2 bases from J, with 17 bases between. For the CDR3, the DNA is TGTGCCACCCTAAGCACCAAGGCAAACTATGGCTACACCTTC. Its translation is CATLSTKANYGYTF.

The sample holds a few counts of this clonotype. The J gene is TRBJ2-5, the V gene TRBV28; TRBD1 matches 9 bases. Per the germline V gene, CDR1 is MDHEN and CDR2 is SYDVKM. The J segment lost 6 bases and the V segment lost 6 bases, leaving 8 bases of the junction unmatched. The CDR3 sequence is 14 residues long. The CDR3 nucleotides read TGTGCCAGCAGGGCTCTGGACAGGGGTAAGACCCAGTACTTC. It encodes CASRALDRGKTQYF. The variable domain in full, with the rest retrieved from reference TRBV28 and TRBJ2-5, is DVKVTQSSRYLVKRTGEKVFLECVQDMDHENMFWYRQDPGLGLRLIYFSYDVKMKEKGDIPEGYSVSREKKERFSLILESASTNQTSMYLCASRALDRGKTQYFGPGTRLLVL.

V usage is TRBV6-5 and J usage is TRBJ1-1, with a weak D call TRBD1 (6 bases). CDR3 size: 17 residues. The germline V gene encodes CDR1 MNHEY and CDR2 SVGAGI. Trimming removed 2 bases from V and 1 base from J, with 17 bases in between. CDR3 sequence (DNA): TGTGCCAGCAGTTACGGCGGAACAGGGATTGCGAACACTGAAGCTTTCTTT. This encodes CASSYGGTGIANTEAFF.

A few counts support this clonotype. The V gene is TRBV10-3, the J gene TRBJ2-5; 8 bases agree with TRBD2. The J segment lost 1 base and the V segment lost 3 bases, leaving 4 bases of the junction unmatched. CDR3 size: 15 residues. Germline values: CDR1 ENHRY, CDR2 SYGVKD. The CDR3 sequence: CAISDPSGGQETQYF. CDR3 bases: TGTGCCATCAGTGATCCCAGCGGGGGCCAAGAGACCCAGTACTTC.

The V call is TRBV6-2 or TRBV6-3, the J call TRBJ1-5, with a tentative D call TRBD1 (6 bases). The CDR3 runs 14 residues. Germline CDR1 MNHEY, CDR2 SVGEGT. The ends were cut back, 5 bases at V and 0 bases at J, with 8 bases in the middle. Here the CDR3 reads CASSTGFSNQPQHF. The CDR3 DNA is TGTGCCAGCAGTACAGGGTTTAGCAATCAGCCCCAGCATTTT.

The chain has TRBV11-3 and TRBJ2-5; TRBD2 matches 10 bases. V lost 1 base, J lost 3 bases, and 5 bases stayed unmatched. CDR3 length equals 16 residues. From germline, CDR1 is SGHNT and CDR2 YENEEA. DNA of the CDR3: TGTGCCAGCAGCTTAGGGCTAGCGGGAGCCAAAGAGACCCAGTACTTC. Translating gives CASSLGLAGAKETQYF.

This sequence joins TRBV3-1 and TRBJ2-1; 8 bases fit TRBD1. The CDR3 covers 16 residues. J gave up 7 bases and V 4 bases, and 12 bases lay outside the gene matches. The V gene's germline CDR1 is LGHDT and CDR2 YNNKEL (reference sequence). The CDR3 protein is CASSPRTGQVANEQFF. The CDR3 DNA reads TGTGCCAGCAGCCCACGGACAGGGCAAGTCGCAAATGAGCAGTTCTTC.

The chain is built from TRBV12-3 or TRBV12-4 and TRBJ2-1; 11 nucleotides match TRBD2. J gave up 3 bases and V 8 bases, and 9 bases lay outside the gene matches. The CDR3 sequence is 16 residues long. CDR3 in amino acids: CASGRTSGLGYNEQFF. DNA for the CDR3: TGTGCCAGCGGACGGACTAGCGGGTTGGGCTACAATGAGCAGTTCTTC.

This clonotype was seen a few times. The chain recombines TRBV2 with TRBJ1-2; D not resolved. The V end was cut by 4 bases, the J end by 0 bases, with 15 bases between. The CDR3 runs 16 residues. Germline V gene lookup returns CDR1 SNHLY and CDR2 FYNNEI. In DNA, the CDR3 is TGTGCCAGCAGTGGAGCCGGTCAGGTCGCTAACTATGGCTACACCTTC. Amino acid sequence: CASSGAGQVANYGYTF.

Comments on this clonotype: The junction departs from the called germline gene at one end, perhaps through a read error. The chain carries TRBV29-1 and TRBJ2-1; a possible D gene is TRBD2 (6 bases). The germline CDR1 and CDR2 sequences are SQVTM and ANQGSEA. CDR3 size: 15 residues. CDR3 DNA: TGCAGCGTTGATACTAGCCCTAGCTCCAACAATGAGCAGTTCTTC. Translating gives CSVDTSPSSNNEQFF.

The rearrangement links TRBV10-2 to TRBJ2-1; 7 bases align to TRBD2. J was trimmed by 0 bases and V by 8 bases; bases with no gene match: 7. Per the germline V gene, CDR1 is WSHSY and CDR2 is SAAADI. CDR3 length: 15 residues. The CDR3 bases are TGCGCCAGCCAAGCCCGGGACTACTCCTACAATGAGCAGTTCTTC. Amino acids: CASQARDYSYNEQFF.

The CDR3 DNA follows: TGTGCCAGCAGCCAAGAATTCGTGGGACTAGCGAGGGAGCAGTACTTC. It is translated as CASSQEFVGLAREQYF. V is TRBV3-1 and J is TRBJ2-7; 10 bases are a match to TRBD2. Germline V gene sequence: CDR1 LGHDT, CDR2 YNNKEL (reference sequence). The length of the CDR3 is 16 residues. Trimming took 0 bases from V and 7 from J; bases not matched to a gene: 9.

On this clonotype: The germline gene is not matched at one end of the junction; a read error may be the cause. V gene TRBV2 combines with J gene TRBJ1-2; D uncertain. In germline, CDR1 is SNHLY, CDR2 FYNNEI. The CDR3 consists of 14 residues. This CDR3 is CAGSDEGSLRGYTF. CDR3 nucleotide sequence: TGTGCCGGCAGTGACGAAGGATCACTCCGGGGCTACACCTTC.

This clonotype was counted only a few times. The chain employs TRBV29-1 and TRBJ2-1, with D maybe TRBD2 (7 bases). The germline CDR1 and CDR2 sequences are SQVTM and ANQGSEA. V shed 6 bases and J shed 7 bases, with 19 bases lying between them. This CDR3 is 14 amino acids long. The CDR3 nucleotides read TGCAGCGTGTATCTAGCGGAGAGGGGGAATGAGCAGTTCTTC. This sequence encodes CSVYLAERGNEQFF.